Following are 12 T cell receptor beta chains from one sample sequenced in a study of CD8 T cells in ankylosing spondylitis. TCRdb re-analysed the 5' RACE reads in MiXCR, keeping a single row per CDR3 protein. The sample has 210,000 or so distinct CDR3 sequences; roughly 25% are singletons. Material for sequencing was blood, either unsorted or a sorted T cell fraction (not recorded which). The receptors shown here come from a male donor with ankylosing spondylitis or in good health (not recorded which).

This clonotype has a handful of counts. The CDR3 region is CASSAGTQETQYF. As DNA, the CDR3 is TGCGCCAGCAGCGCAGGGACACAAGAGACCCAGTACTTC. V and J are TRBV5-1 and TRBJ2-5; D perhaps matches TRBD1 (6 bases). The germline V and J ends were trimmed by 4 bases and 2 bases, with 9 bases remaining between them. CDR3 length: 13 amino acids. The V gene's germline CDR1 is SGHRS and CDR2 YFSETQ.

The V gene is TRBV20-1, the J gene TRBJ2-3, with a possible D match to TRBD2 (6 bases). Germline V gives CDR1 DFQATT, CDR2 SNEGSKA (reference sequence). V lost 2 bases, J lost 6 bases, and 21 bases lay in between. CDR3 length: 16 residues. CDR3 nucleotide sequence: TGCAGTGCTAGACCCCGGGACTCCCGTTTTGCGGATACGCAGTATTTT. It translates to CSARPRDSRFADTQYF.

This clonotype has at least ten counts. This rearrangement joins TRBV10-3 to TRBJ2-1; TRBD2 matches at 10 bases. The germline gives CDR1 ENHRY, CDR2 SYGVKD. The ends lost 10 bases at V and 7 bases at J; junction bases unmatched: 10. CDR3 length: 14 amino acids. The CDR3: CATNEREGWNEQFF. CDR3 in DNA: TGTGCCACAAACGAGCGGGAGGGGTGGAATGAGCAGTTCTTC.

In the case of this clonotype: Compared with germline, one end of the junction differs, possibly owing to a read error. This chain links TRBV20-1 with TRBJ1-6; 10 bases agree with TRBD1. Germline assignment: CDR1 DFQATT and CDR2 SNEGSKA (reference sequence). This CDR3 has 16 residues. CDR3 bases: TGCAGCGCTAGGGGACAGGGGCGCTCCTATAATTCACCCCTCCACTTT. This gives the protein CSARGQGRSYNSPLHF.

In this sample, this clonotype turned up many times. The J gene is TRBJ2-5, the V gene TRBV7-9, with TRBD2 matching 10 bases. The V and J ends lost 7 bases and 1 base, in that order; junction bases with no gene match: 6. Per germline, CDR1 SEHNR and CDR2 FQNEAQ (reference sequence). This CDR3 spans 15 amino acids. The CDR3 sequence is CASTSWTSGQETQYF. Here the CDR3 DNA reads TGTGCCAGCACCTCCTGGACTAGCGGCCAAGAGACCCAGTACTTC. Full variable domain (outside the CDR3, taken from reference TRBV7-9 and TRBJ2-5): DTGVSQNPRHKITKRGQNVTFRCDPISEHNRLYWYRQTLGQGPEFLTYFQNEAQLEKSRLLSDRFSAERPKGSFSTLEIQRTEQGDSAMYLCASTSWTSGQETQYFGPGTRLLVL.

This clonotype was seen more than once but under ten times. The chain carries TRBV5-5 and TRBJ2-3; D perhaps matches TRBD2 (5 bases). CDR1 is SGHKS and CDR2 is YYEKEE in the germline V gene (reference sequence). CDR3 size: 13 residues. Trimming shortened V by 0 bases and J by 5 bases, and 7 bases separated the two germline ends. The CDR3: CASSLAGEDTQYF. The CDR3 DNA sequence: TGTGCCAGCAGCTTGGCCGGGGAAGATACGCAGTATTTT.

The sample holds many counts of this clonotype. This chain connects TRBV10-3 to TRBJ2-5; TRBD2 matches at 13 bases. Trimming removed 3 bases from V and 5 bases from J; junction bases left unmatched: 3. The germline CDR1 and CDR2 sequences are ENHRY and SYGVKD. CDR3 size: 15 residues. The CDR3 region has the DNA TGTGCCATCAGTGACCCGACTAGCGGGAGGGAGACCCAGTACTTC. Residues: CAISDPTSGRETQYF.

This clonotype was seen a few times. The chain couples TRBV20-1 to TRBJ2-3; D is possibly TRBD1 or TRBD2 (5 bases each). Trimming pared 0 bases from V and 1 base from J, leaving 11 bases between. There are 15 residues in the CDR3. Germline loops: CDR1 DFQATT, CDR2 SNEGSKA (reference sequence). The CDR3 sequence: CSARDLRGGTDTQYF. CDR3 coding DNA: TGCAGTGCTAGAGATCTGAGGGGCGGCACAGATACGCAGTATTTT.

This clonotype was recorded many times. The chain employs TRBV29-1 and TRBJ2-1, with 11 nucleotides matching TRBD2. Germline CDR1 SQVTM, CDR2 ANQGSEA. The ends lost 5 bases at V and 7 bases at J; junction bases unmatched: 10. This CDR3 has 15 amino acids. The CDR3 DNA follows: TGCAGCGTTTCCTTAACTAGCGGGAGTATGAATGAGCAGTTCTTC. It codes for CSVSLTSGSMNEQFF.

This clonotype was detected many times. The chain joins TRBV5-1 to TRBJ1-1, with D tentatively TRBD1 (5 bases). Trimming stripped 4 bases from V and 2 bases from J, with 12 bases between. CDR1 and CDR2 (germline): SGHRS, YFSETQ. The CDR3 sequence is 14 residues long. The CDR3 loop reads CASSPDRLNTEAFF. The CDR3 region has the DNA TGCGCCAGCAGCCCCGACAGATTAAACACTGAAGCTTTCTTT.

This clonotype was recorded many times. This sequence joins TRBV9 and TRBJ1-3; D not resolved. The V and J ends lost 4 bases and 3 bases respectively, with 8 bases between them. The CDR3 runs 13 residues. The V gene's germline CDR1 is SGDLS and CDR2 YYNGEE. CDR3 nucleotide sequence: TGTGCCAGCAGCACCGAGGGTGGAAACACCATATATTTT. Translation gives CASSTEGGNTIYF.

This clonotype was observed at least ten times. V gene TRBV11-2 combines with J gene TRBJ2-3; no reliable D call. V was cut by 5 bases and J by 2 bases, with 11 bases left in between. This CDR3 region has 14 residues. Germline values: CDR1 SGHAT, CDR2 FQNNGV. In nucleotides, the CDR3 is TGTGCCAGCAGCCAGTGGACGAACACAGATACGCAGTATTTT. Encoded protein: CASSQWTNTDTQYF.